This T cell receptor beta chain was obtained from a study of OX40 agonist ivuxolimab in advanced cancers. Broader study findings: Clonal expansion was seen in CD4+ and CD8+ blood T cells by week 6 at 0.1 to 3.0 mg/kg.

Per the germline V gene, CDR1 is SGHAT and CDR2 is FQNNGV. Trimming took off 1 base at V and 13 bases at J, with 17 bases between the two ends. The length of the CDR3 is 13 residues. Remarks on this clone: Its antigen is undetermined.

The assay was immunoSEQ multiplex PCR, and TCRdb's table has in-frame clones only and misses some. This sample has 95,000 to 100,000 clones; about four fifths occur once, and the top ten carry over 1.1%. The TCR was taken from an adult with an advanced solid tumor such as melanoma, head and neck, liver or kidney cancer. The sequencing used CD4+ or CD8+ T cells sorted from blood, collected in a trial of the OX40 agonist ivuxolimab. This chain links TRBV11-2 with TRBJ2-7; TRBD1 is a possible D gene (6 bases). The CDR3 is CASSLVKGQSPYF. The CDR3 bases are TGTGCCAGCAGCTTAGTAAAAGGACAGAGTCCCTACTTC.